The present T cell receptor (beta chain) was sequenced within a study of OX40 agonist ivuxolimab in advanced cancers. Study-wide context: Patients were approximately 80% male with ages roughly 20 to 80, mean about 54. Of the participants, approximately 38% had some prior anti-PD-1, anti-PD-L1 or anti-CTLA-4 therapy, which was allowed. Findings of the study overall: Clones of CD4+ and CD8+ blood T cells grew by week 6 at doses of 0.1 to 3.0 mg/kg. More expanded clones were found, on average, in CD8+ than in CD4+ T cells.

The CDR3 covers 17 residues. Germline V CDR1 and CDR2: SEHNR, FQNEAQ (reference sequence). V dropped 0 bases and J dropped 0 bases, with 12 bases sitting between them. For this clone: Its antigen is as yet unknown.

The protocol was immunoSEQ multiplex PCR, while the TCRdb copy is restricted to in-frame clones and leaves out a portion. The data show approximately 18,000 clones, approximately 83% seen once. The TCR sequence derives from an adult with an advanced solid tumor such as melanoma, head and neck, liver or kidney cancer. The sequences come from CD4+ or CD8+ T cells sorted from blood, collected in a trial of the OX40 agonist ivuxolimab. This chain connects TRBV7-9 to TRBJ1-5, with no clear D. The CDR3 spells CASSLAGSPYSNQPQHF. DNA for the CDR3: TGTGCCAGCAGCTTAGCGGGGAGCCCTTATAGCAATCAGCCCCAGCATTTT.